This T cell receptor (beta chain) was sequenced during a study of read filtering for tumor transcriptome and immune sequencing. Study-wide context: DNase treatment preceded whole-transcriptome library preparation.

The germline CDR1 and CDR2 sequences are DFQATT and SNEGSKA (reference sequence). CDR3 length: 14 residues. About this clonotype itself: One end of the junction is discordant with germline, which a read error may explain.

From 300 to 450 ng of RNA, a library with molecular barcoded alpha/delta and beta/gamma adaptors was made. TCRdb processed the reads anew with MiXCR; each CDR3 protein has one entry. The sample has 75,000 to 95,000 distinct CDR3 sequences; 20% to 25% are singletons. The chain has TRBV20-1 and TRBJ1-4; possible D gene TRBD1, 6 bases. The source is a donor aged 40 or older with multiple myeloma. Sequenced material: a population of CD138-negative cells sorted from bone marrow. The CDR3 nucleotides read TGCGGTGCCGGAACAGGGTTCACTAGTGAAAAACTGTTTTTT. Protein product: CGAGTGFTSEKLFF.